The text below deals with one T cell receptor (beta chain). Attached unique molecular identifiers marked individual cDNA molecules. TCRdb reprocessed the 5' RACE reads with MiXCR, giving one entry per CDR3 protein. This repertoire shows tens of thousands of distinct CDR3 sequences, over 9.5% found once; its top ten account for about 8.3%. This specimen comes from a study of early T cells in non-severe SARS-CoV-2 infection. Germline V gene lookup returns CDR1 SNHLY and CDR2 FYNNEI. The CDR3 extends over 15 amino acids. Trimming removed 4 bases at V and 0 bases at J, with 10 bases between. The chain has TRBV2 and TRBJ1-5; D is undetermined. The clonotype was recovered from an adult who was a healthcare worker with PCR-confirmed SARS-CoV-2 infection or an uninfected control (not recorded which). The sample in question was whole blood, obtained at baseline. DNA for the CDR3: TGTGCCAGCAGTGGGAGCCTCTATAGCAATCAGCCCCAGCATTTT. It translates to CASSGSLYSNQPQHF.